These 28 T cell receptor beta chains share one sample of origin, sequenced in a study of response to subunit inactivated influenza vaccine. From the RT-PCR reads, TCRdb called clonotypes with MiXCR, one entry per CDR3 protein. The sample shows 800,000 to 1,000,000 distinct CDR3 sequences, over 20% of them seen only once. The sample was PBMCs from blood, taken 4 to 6 days after vaccination. These receptors all come from a man aged 45-65 years who received an inactivated influenza vaccine.

V usage is TRBV10-3 and J usage is TRBJ2-5, with TRBD1 matching 10 bases. V trimming: 11 bases; J trimming: 3 bases; junction bases outside the gene matches: 9. CDR3 length: 14 residues. CDR1 is ENHRY and CDR2 is SYGVKD in the germline V gene. In DNA, the CDR3 is TGTGCCGCACAGCGGGACAGGGGAAAAGAGACCCAGTACTTC. The encoded protein is CAAQRDRGKETQYF.

This chain joins TRBV12-3 or TRBV12-4 and TRBJ2-3, with TRBD1 matching over 7 bases. The CDR3 is 14 amino acids. With 6 bases clipped from V and 7 bases from J, the junction kept 10 bases outside the gene matches. The CDR3 region is CASSPDREGNTQYF. The CDR3 DNA reads TGTGCCAGCAGCCCCGACAGGGAAGGTAATACGCAGTATTTT.

The chain combines TRBV7-2 with TRBJ2-3; 14 nucleotides line up with TRBD2. CDR1 is SGHTA and CDR2 is FQGNSA in the germline V gene. The V gene end was trimmed by 0 bases and the J gene end by 3 bases; junction bases not matched to a gene: 11. This CDR3 is 20 amino acids long. CDR3 in DNA: TGTGCCAGCAGCTTAGCGTACAGACTAGCGGGAGGGCCAAGAACAGATACGCAGTATTTT. Translating gives CASSLAYRLAGGPRTDTQYF.

This clonotype was seen more than once but under ten times. This chain connects TRBV10-3 to TRBJ2-4, with 10 bases aligning to TRBD2. Looked up from germline, CDR1 is ENHRY and CDR2 is SYGVKD. V gave up 10 bases and J gave up 7 bases; unmatched junction bases: 7. CDR3 length: 13 residues. The CDR3 loop reads CATASGRANIQYF. The CDR3 coding sequence is TGTGCCACCGCAAGCGGGAGGGCCAACATTCAGTACTTC.

For this clonotype: Just one base apart from a much larger clone, this may be a read error. The chain combines TRBV10-3 with TRBJ2-3, with D perhaps TRBD1 (5 bases). The V gene lost 3 bases and the J gene lost 3 bases, with 7 bases spanning the gap. There are 13 residues in the CDR3. Germline lookup yields CDR1 ENHRY and CDR2 SYGVKD. The CDR3 bases are TGTGCCATCAGTGACAGGGAAACAGATACGCAGTATTTT. This gives the protein CAISDRETDTQYF.

V is TRBV29-1 and J is TRBJ2-1, with a possible D match to TRBD2 (6 bases). Looked up from germline, CDR1 is SQVTM and CDR2 is ANQGSEA. The CDR3 covers 15 residues. The CDR3 DNA is TGCAGTGGGGGGTATGGCGGAGGTCGGGGGAATGAGCAGTTCTTC. Protein product: CSGGYGGGRGNEQFF.

This clonotype was seen a handful of times. The chain carries TRBV7-2 and TRBJ2-1, with 16 bases aligning to TRBD2. CDR1 is SGHTA and CDR2 is FQGNSA in the germline V gene. This CDR3 spans 16 amino acids. V gave up 3 bases and J gave up 9 bases; unmatched junction bases: 5. The CDR3 sequence: CASSLGLAGGQGEQFF. The CDR3 DNA sequence: TGTGCCAGCAGCTTGGGACTAGCGGGGGGGCAAGGTGAGCAGTTCTTC. The variable domain in full, completed from reference TRBV7-2 and TRBJ2-1, reads GAGVSQSPSNKVTEKGKDVELRCDPISGHTALYWYRQSLGQGLEFLIYFQGNSAPDKSGLPSDRFSAERTGGSVSTLTIQRTQQEDSAVYLCASSLGLAGGQGEQFFGPGTRLTVL.

There are many counts of this clonotype. The chain has TRBV29-1 and TRBJ2-1; 14 nucleotides align to TRBD2. V lost 7 bases to trimming and J lost 0 bases; unmatched junction nucleotides: 11. This CDR3 region has 18 residues. CDR1 is SQVTM and CDR2 is ANQGSEA in the germline V gene. The CDR3 DNA reads TGCAGCGCACGGGGACTAGCGGGAGTCACAAGCTCCTACAATGAGCAGTTCTTC. Protein: CSARGLAGVTSSYNEQFF.

This sequence joins TRBV20-1 and TRBJ2-7, with D possibly matching TRBD2 (5 bases). V gave up 5 bases and J gave up 0 bases, with 14 bases separating them. CDR1 and CDR2 (germline): DFQATT, SNEGSKA (reference sequence). This CDR3 region has 14 residues. As DNA, the CDR3 is TGCAGTGCTCAACCGGGAACCATCTCCTACGAGCAGTACTTC. This translates into CSAQPGTISYEQYF.

On this clonotype itself: This could be a read error, since a much larger clone is one nucleotide away. This sequence joins TRBV11-2 and TRBJ2-7; possibly TRBD1 or TRBD2 for D (5 bases each). Trimming shortened V by 3 bases and J by 3 bases, and 9 bases separated the two germline ends. CDR3 length equals 13 residues. CDR1 is SGHAT, CDR2 FQNNGV, per germline. CDR3 protein: CASSLGDLYEQYF. CDR3 DNA: TGTGCCAGCAGCTTGGGGGATCTCTACGAGCAGTACTTC.

This chain connects TRBV10-3 to TRBJ2-2; 12 bases align to TRBD1. The V and J ends lost 0 bases and 6 bases, in that order; junction bases with no gene match: 5. Germline V gene sequence: CDR1 ENHRY, CDR2 SYGVKD. This CDR3 spans 17 amino acids. The DNA for the CDR3 is TGTGCCATCAGTGAGTCCGGGACAGGGGGCCTCTCCGGGGAGCTGTTTTTT. Translated: CAISESGTGGLSGELFF.

The genes are TRBV11-2 and TRBJ2-5, with 8 bases aligning to TRBD1. Per germline, CDR1 SGHAT and CDR2 FQNNGV. V trimming: 4 bases; J trimming: 5 bases; junction bases outside the gene matches: 18. This CDR3 region has 18 residues. The CDR3 protein is CASSSTRTGIGVLETQYF. The DNA of the CDR3 is TGTGCCAGCAGCTCGACTAGGACAGGGATTGGCGTGCTGGAGACCCAGTACTTC.

This clonotype was found once. V gene TRBV18 combines with J gene TRBJ2-3; 9 bases agree with TRBD1. With 2 bases clipped from V and 6 bases from J, the junction kept 6 bases outside the gene matches. Germline V gives CDR1 KGHSH, CDR2 LQKENI. The CDR3 loop spans 15 amino acids. CDR3 residues: CASSPTVQGADTQYF. CDR3 DNA: TGTGCCAGCTCACCAACGGTACAGGGGGCGGATACGCAGTATTTT. The variable domain in full, with the rest retrieved from reference TRBV18 and TRBJ2-3, is NAGVMQNPRHLVRRRGQEARLRCSPMKGHSHVYWYRQLPEEGLKFMVYLQKENIIDESGMPKERFSAEFPKEGPSILRIQQVVRGDSAAYFCASSPTVQGADTQYFGPGTRLTVL.

This clonotype was found a few times. The V call is TRBV11-2, the J call TRBJ2-7; D remains unclear. Germline V gives CDR1 SGHAT, CDR2 FQNNGV. The V end was cut by 4 bases, the J end by 5 bases, with 9 bases between. The CDR3 is 12 amino acids. The DNA for the CDR3 is TGTGCCAGCAGCTCCGTCGGAAACGAGCAGTACTTC. This translates into CASSSVGNEQYF. Full variable domain (remainder filled in from reference TRBV11-2 and TRBJ2-7): EAGVAQSPRYKIIEKRQSVAFWCNPISGHATLYWYQQILGQGPKLLIQFQNNGVVDDSQLPKDRFSAERLKGVDSTLKIQPAKLEDSAVYLCASSSVGNEQYFGPGTRLTVT.

This chain joins TRBV5-8 and TRBJ2-3; D may correspond to TRBD1 or TRBD2 (5 bases each). Per the germline V gene, CDR1 is SGHTS and CDR2 is YDEGEE. The ends were cut back, 0 bases at V and 4 bases at J, with 15 bases in the middle. This CDR3 spans 16 amino acids. For the CDR3, the DNA is TGTGCCAGCAGCTTGGCCTCAGTCCGAGGGGCAGATACGCAGTATTTT. Encoded protein: CASSLASVRGADTQYF. The complete variable domain, with remaining parts taken from reference TRBV5-8 and TRBJ2-3, reads EAGVTQSPTHLIKTRGQQATLRCSPISGHTSVYWYQQALGLGLQFLLWYDEGEERNRGNFPPRFSGRQFPNYSSELNVNALELEDSALYLCASSLASVRGADTQYFGPGTRLTVL.

The chain carries TRBV7-3 and TRBJ2-1; the D is unclear. This CDR3 is 15 amino acids long. The germline V gene has CDR1 SGHTA and CDR2 FQGTGA. V shed 6 bases and J shed 1 base, with 13 bases lying between them. The CDR3 nucleotides are TGTGCCAGCAGTCGCGAAATAGTTTCCTACAATGAGCAGTTCTTC. It yields the protein CASSREIVSYNEQFF.

The V call is TRBV4-2, the J call TRBJ2-7; 12 nucleotides match TRBD2. Per germline, CDR1 LGHNA and CDR2 YNFKEQ. The CDR3 is 16 amino acids. V shed 1 base and J 7 bases; nucleotides not matched to a gene: 8. The CDR3 DNA sequence: TGTGCCAGCAGCCAAGGCGGACTAGCGGGACAAAAGGAGCAGTACTTC. As protein: CASSQGGLAGQKEQYF.

CDR3 coding DNA: TGTGCCAGCTCACCACAGGGCCTCTCTGGGGCCAACGTCCTGACTTTC. Its protein is CASSPQGLSGANVLTF. The V and J genes are TRBV18 and TRBJ2-6; D remains ambiguous. Per the germline V gene, CDR1 is KGHSH and CDR2 is LQKENI. The V gene lost 1 base and the J gene lost 0 bases, with 7 bases spanning the gap. The CDR3 consists of 16 residues. Together with reference TRBV18 and TRBJ2-6, the CDR3 gives the full variable domain: NAGVMQNPRHLVRRRGQEARLRCSPMKGHSHVYWYRQLPEEGLKFMVYLQKENIIDESGMPKERFSAEFPKEGPSILRIQQVVRGDSAAYFCASSPQGLSGANVLTFGAGSRLTVL.

This clonotype was recorded a few times. The chain couples TRBV29-1 to TRBJ1-1; 10 bases fit TRBD1. Germline values: CDR1 SQVTM, CDR2 ANQGSEA. This CDR3 has 13 amino acids. J gave up 4 bases and V 7 bases, and 6 bases lay outside the gene matches. CDR3 region: CSGIRDRGTEAFF. As DNA, the CDR3 is TGCAGCGGGATCAGGGACAGGGGCACTGAAGCTTTCTTT.

The chain recombines TRBV6-5 with TRBJ2-6; 9 nucleotides agree with TRBD1. The trim removed 4 bases at V and 0 bases at J, leaving 4 bases unmatched. The CDR3 runs 17 residues. The germline V gene has CDR1 MNHEY and CDR2 SVGAGI. In DNA form, the CDR3 reads TGTGCCAGCAGTTCCGGGACAGGGCTCTCTGGGGCCAACGTCCTGACTTTC. It codes for CASSSGTGLSGANVLTF.

This chain connects TRBV5-1 to TRBJ2-3; 15 bases are shared with TRBD2. The V gene's germline CDR1 is SGHRS and CDR2 YFSETQ. This CDR3 has 16 residues. J was trimmed by 3 bases and V by 4 bases; bases with no gene match: 3. The CDR3 sequence: CASSDGTSGGTDTQYF. CDR3 coding DNA: TGCGCCAGCAGCGACGGGACTAGCGGGGGGACAGATACGCAGTATTTT.

This clonotype was counted only a few times. The chain employs TRBV3-1 and TRBJ2-7; possibly TRBD1 for D (5 bases). The germline CDR1 and CDR2 sequences are LGHDT and YNNKEL (reference sequence). Trimming cost V 4 bases and J 2 bases, with 15 bases left between them. This CDR3 has 15 residues. CDR3 nucleotides: TGTGCCAGCAGCCCTGGGGCGTACAGACCCTACGAGCAGTACTTC. Translation gives CASSPGAYRPYEQYF.

The table lists this clonotype with a few counts. V usage is TRBV29-1 and J usage is TRBJ1-1; D remains unclear. The CDR3 consists of 13 residues. V was trimmed by 4 bases and J by 0 bases, leaving 9 bases between them. The germline V gene encodes CDR1 SQVTM and CDR2 ANQGSEA. The CDR3: CSVAGNMNTEAFF. CDR3 in DNA: TGCAGCGTTGCGGGGAATATGAACACTGAAGCTTTCTTT.

This clonotype was seen a handful of times. This chain joins TRBV20-1 and TRBJ2-3; a possible D gene is TRBD2 (6 bases). V shed 4 bases and J shed 4 bases, with 15 bases lying between them. Germline CDR1 is DFQATT and CDR2 is SNEGSKA (reference sequence). The CDR3 is 14 amino acids. The CDR3 here is CSATRSAGSDTQYF. The CDR3 nucleotides read TGCAGTGCTACGAGGTCTGCGGGATCAGATACGCAGTATTTT.

This sequence joins TRBV7-9 and TRBJ1-1; the D is unclear. Germline assignment: CDR1 SEHNR and CDR2 FQNEAQ (reference sequence). There are 15 residues in the CDR3. Trimming removed 5 bases from V and 0 bases from J, with 13 bases in between. As DNA, the CDR3 is TGTGCCAGCAGCCTACTCGGGAGCCTGAACACTGAAGCTTTCTTT. It is translated as CASSLLGSLNTEAFF.

This clonotype occurred many times. This rearrangement joins TRBV7-2 to TRBJ2-3, with 8 bases that match TRBD2. V shed 1 base, J shed 2 bases, and the junction held 2 bases outside the gene matches. The CDR3 has 15 amino acids. Germline CDR1 is SGHTA and CDR2 is FQGNSA. As DNA, the CDR3 is TGTGCCAGCAGCTTAGTAGCGGGATTCACAGATACGCAGTATTTT. Its protein product is CASSLVAGFTDTQYF.

J is TRBJ2-1 and V is TRBV6-1, with D maybe TRBD2 (5 bases). This CDR3 has 16 residues. Between the trimmed V and J ends, which lost 6 bases and 2 bases, there was a span of 17 bases. Looked up from germline, CDR1 is MNHNS and CDR2 is SASEGT. The CDR3 spells CASSHRGWWTYNEQFF. The DNA of the CDR3 is TGTGCCAGCAGCCACCGGGGTTGGTGGACCTACAATGAGCAGTTCTTC.

This clonotype occurred many times. CDR3 in DNA: TGTGCCAGCCTTCGACAGGGAATAAACATTCAGTACTTC. It translates to CASLRQGINIQYF. J is TRBJ2-4 and V is TRBV12-3 or TRBV12-4; 7 bases are a match to TRBD1. The V and J ends lost 8 bases and 6 bases, in that order; junction bases with no gene match: 7. This CDR3 has 13 amino acids.